These 30 T cell receptor beta chains originate from one sample sequenced in a study of blood T cell repertoires in COVID-19. The repertoire was sequenced with immunoSEQ multiplex PCR; TCRdb's copy has only in-frame clones and lacks some. The table has 150,000 or so clones, roughly 70% seen once. Specimen: peripheral blood. The receptors stem from a woman aged 80 or over with acute or convalescent COVID-19.

CDR3 in amino acids: CSVGTDTEAFF. DNA of the CDR3: TGCAGCGTAGGGACAGACACTGAAGCTTTCTTT. The gene calls are TRBV29-1 and TRBJ1-1; 7 bases map to TRBD1. Per germline, CDR1 SQVTM and CDR2 ANQGSEA. J was trimmed by 3 bases and V by 6 bases; bases with no gene match: 1. CDR3 length equals 11 residues.

The chain uses TRBV29-1 and TRBJ1-2, with TRBD1 matching over 10 bases. Germline lookup yields CDR1 SQVTM and CDR2 ANQGSEA. The CDR3 runs to 14 residues. Trimming cost V 0 bases and J 8 bases; bases outside gene matches: 6. The CDR3 region is CSVEDPGTGDGYTF. In DNA, the CDR3 is TGCAGCGTTGAAGATCCCGGGACAGGGGACGGCTACACCTTC.

This chain links TRBV19 with TRBJ1-6, with D uncertain. Deletions cut 9 bases from V and 7 bases from J, with 16 bases between. The germline CDR1 and CDR2 sequences are LNHDA and SQIVND (reference sequence). There are 14 residues in the CDR3. CDR3 bases: TGTGCCAGCCTACCAACGACGGGAAATTCACCCCTCCACTTT. Residues: CASLPTTGNSPLHF.

This clone was found a few times. This rearrangement joins TRBV3-1 (or the pseudogene TRBV3-2) to TRBJ1-5; D remains ambiguous. The length of the CDR3 is 14 residues. Looked up from germline, CDR1 is LGHDT and CDR2 is YNNKEL (reference sequence). The germline V and J ends were trimmed by 4 bases and 4 bases, with 11 bases remaining between them. The CDR3 DNA follows: TGTGCCAGCAGCCCAGGCAGTGTTAATCAGCCCCAGCATTTT. Translated, it gives CASSPGSVNQPQHF.

V gene TRBV15 combines with J gene TRBJ1-2; 7 positions agree with TRBD1. The CDR3 extends over 17 amino acids. With 4 bases clipped from V and 6 bases from J, the junction kept 17 bases outside the gene matches. Looked up from germline, CDR1 is LNHNV and CDR2 is YYDKDF (reference sequence). As DNA, the CDR3 is TGTGCCACCAGCACCCCCTGGACAGGAGATCTAACTAATGGCTACACCTTC. Translation gives CATSTPWTGDLTNGYTF.

V usage is TRBV3-1 (or the pseudogene TRBV3-2) and J usage is TRBJ2-7; D might be TRBD2 (5 bases). Germline CDR1 LGHDT, CDR2 YNNKEL (reference sequence). The ends were cut back, 4 bases at V and 9 bases at J, with 22 bases in the middle. CDR3 size: 15 residues. The DNA of the CDR3 is TGTGCCAGCAGCCCATCTTTAGCGTACTACGATGGGCAGTACTTC. Translated: CASSPSLAYYDGQYF.

The table lists this clone with a few counts. The rearrangement links TRBV7-2 to TRBJ1-1; 7 bases align to TRBD1. V gave up 5 bases and J gave up 1 base; unmatched junction bases: 7. CDR3 size: 15 residues. The germline V gene encodes CDR1 SGHTA and CDR2 FQGNSA. The CDR3 is CASSPGDRRNTEAFF. For the CDR3, the DNA is TGTGCCAGCAGCCCGGGGGACAGAAGGAACACTGAAGCTTTCTTT. Full variable domain (outside the CDR3, taken from reference TRBV7-2 and TRBJ1-1): GAGVSQSPSNKVTEKGKDVELRCDPISGHTALYWYRQSLGQGLEFLIYFQGNSAPDKSGLPSDRFSAERTGGSVSTLTIQRTQQEDSAVYLCASSPGDRRNTEAFFGQGTRLTVV.

The chain recombines TRBV3-1 (or the pseudogene TRBV3-2) with TRBJ2-7; tentatively, D is TRBD2 (6 bases). Germline CDR1 and CDR2: LGHDT and YNNKEL (reference sequence). V dropped 0 bases and J dropped 2 bases, with 14 bases sitting between them. The CDR3 has 16 amino acids. The CDR3 DNA reads as TGTGCCAGCAGCCAAGATGAGGTAGCGGATACCTACGAGCAGTACTTC. Translating it yields CASSQDEVADTYEQYF.

The rearrangement links TRBV6-5 to TRBJ1-1; no firm D call. In germline, CDR1 is MNHEY, CDR2 SVGAGI. This CDR3 is built from 14 residues. V was trimmed by 0 bases and J by 3 bases, leaving 8 bases between them. This CDR3 is CASSYSPGDTEAFF. The CDR3 DNA follows: TGTGCCAGCAGTTACTCGCCCGGGGACACTGAAGCTTTCTTT.

The chain recombines TRBV6-5 with TRBJ1-1, with 9 bases fitting TRBD1. V gave up 6 bases and J gave up 5 bases; unmatched junction bases: 7. The CDR3 runs to 14 residues. Germline V gene lookup returns CDR1 MNHEY and CDR2 SVGAGI. CDR3 region: CASRQTTGGTEAFF. The CDR3 DNA reads TGTGCCAGCAGACAAACGACAGGGGGAACTGAAGCTTTCTTT.

V gene TRBV12-3 or TRBV12-4 combines with J gene TRBJ1-1, with D perhaps matching TRBD1 (5 bases). The CDR3 has 13 amino acids. The V end lost 6 bases, the J end lost 1 base, and 9 bases lay between the germline ends. CDR3 amino acids: CASRDTGNTEAFF. The CDR3 coding sequence is TGTGCCAGCAGGGACACAGGGAACACTGAAGCTTTCTTT.

The CDR3 reads CASSVTGYRRYSNQPQHF. CDR3 coding DNA: TGTGCCAGCAGCGTGACAGGCTACCGGCGCTATAGCAATCAGCCCCAGCATTTT. The chain employs TRBV28 and TRBJ1-5; the D gene is possibly TRBD1 (6 bases). This CDR3 is built from 18 residues. The germline gives CDR1 MDHEN, CDR2 SYDVKM. The germline V and J ends were trimmed by 6 bases and 0 bases, with 21 bases remaining between them.

The V gene is TRBV12-3 or TRBV12-4, the J gene TRBJ2-5, with D perhaps matching TRBD2 (5 bases). The length of the CDR3 is 12 residues. V lost 4 bases to trimming and J lost 4 bases, with 7 bases between them. CDR3 in DNA: TGTGCCAGCAGTTACGGAGGAGAGACCCAGTACTTC. The encoded protein is CASSYGGETQYF.

In regard to this clone: The identical CDR3 is also encoded by other nucleotide sequences in the sample. The chain carries TRBV28 and TRBJ1-5; D might be TRBD1 (5 bases). CDR3 length: 15 residues. Between the trimmed V and J ends, which lost 2 bases and 2 bases, there was a span of 10 bases. Germline CDR1 and CDR2: MDHEN and SYDVKM. In nucleotides, the CDR3 is TGTGCCAGCAGTTTACCTCAGGGTGGCAATCAGCCCCAGCATTTT. Amino acid sequence: CASSLPQGGNQPQHF.

The genes are TRBV5-8 and TRBJ1-1; no reliable D call. The V end lost 0 bases, the J end lost 0 bases, and 3 bases lay between the germline ends. From germline, CDR1 is SGHTS and CDR2 YDEGEE. CDR3 length: 13 amino acids. CDR3 sequence (DNA): TGTGCCAGCAGCTTGGCAGTGAACACTGAAGCTTTCTTT. Protein sequence: CASSLAVNTEAFF. Supplemented by reference TRBV5-8 and TRBJ1-1, the full variable domain reads EAGVTQSPTHLIKTRGQQATLRCSPISGHTSVYWYQQALGLGLQFLLWYDEGEERNRGNFPPRFSGRQFPNYSSELNVNALELEDSALYLCASSLAVNTEAFFGQGTRLTVV.

This chain uses TRBV4-1 with TRBJ2-4, with 11 nucleotides matching TRBD2. The V and J ends lost 3 bases and 9 bases, in that order; junction bases with no gene match: 4. Germline V lookup: CDR1 MGHRA, CDR2 YSYEKL. This CDR3 spans 14 amino acids. The CDR3 DNA reads TGCGCCAGCAGCCATAGCGGGAGGGCCGTCATTCAGTACTTC. It specifies CASSHSGRAVIQYF.

V is TRBV7-2 and J is TRBJ2-4; D is ambiguous. V lost 4 bases and J 0 bases, leaving 16 bases between the germline ends. CDR3 length equals 17 residues. Per the germline V gene, CDR1 is SGHTA and CDR2 is FQGNSA. The DNA for the CDR3 is TGTGCCAGCAGCTCGGTCCAATTGCTTGAAGCCAAAAACATTCAGTACTTC. This encodes CASSSVQLLEAKNIQYF.

The V gene is TRBV15, the J gene TRBJ1-2; D gene uncertain. The V end lost 0 bases, the J end lost 6 bases, and 17 bases lay between the germline ends. The CDR3 length is 16 residues. Germline V CDR1 and CDR2: LNHNV, YYDKDF (reference sequence). CDR3 loop: CATSRDYQAETNGYTF. The CDR3, as DNA: TGTGCCACCAGCAGAGATTATCAGGCAGAGACGAATGGCTACACCTTC.

The V gene is TRBV6-6, the J gene TRBJ2-7; TRBD2 might be the D (6 bases). V was shortened by 6 bases and J by 1 base, with 19 bases between the two germline ends. CDR1 and CDR2 (germline): MNHNY, SVGAGI (reference sequence). This CDR3 contains 16 residues. The CDR3 DNA reads TGTGCCAGCAGAAGACCCCATGGACGGGAGTCCTACGAGCAGTACTTC. Protein: CASRRPHGRESYEQYF.

The rearrangement uses TRBV5-4 and TRBJ2-1; 12 bases match TRBD2. CDR3 size: 13 residues. Trimming cost V 3 bases and J 10 bases; bases outside gene matches: 2. The germline V gene encodes CDR1 SGHNT and CDR2 YYREEE (reference sequence). The chain's CDR3 is CASSYLAGGEQFF. The CDR3 nucleotides read TGTGCCAGCAGCTACCTAGCGGGAGGGGAGCAGTTCTTC.

This clone has more than one count but fewer than ten. The chain links TRBV28 to TRBJ2-4, with D perhaps TRBD1 (5 bases). CDR1 and CDR2 (germline): MDHEN, SYDVKM. The CDR3 loop spans 16 amino acids. V was clipped by 5 bases and J by 3 bases, with 17 bases between them. The CDR3 region is CASSLTPGWGKNIQYF. The CDR3, as DNA: TGTGCCAGCAGTCTGACCCCAGGGTGGGGCAAAAACATTCAGTACTTC.

This chain joins TRBV9 and TRBJ2-1; 7 bases agree with TRBD2. Germline V lookup: CDR1 SGDLS, CDR2 YYNGEE. The length of the CDR3 is 18 residues. Trimming took 0 bases from V and 4 from J; bases not matched to a gene: 13. The CDR3 coding sequence is TGTGCCAGCAGCGTAGACTCCGGGTCCCTAGCGGTTTACAATGAGCAGTTCTTC. Protein sequence: CASSVDSGSLAVYNEQFF.

This chain uses TRBV6-4 with TRBJ2-6; D is perhaps TRBD2 (5 bases). V lost 6 bases, J lost 11 bases, and 29 bases lay in between. This CDR3 has 18 residues. Per germline, CDR1 MRHNA and CDR2 SNTAGT. The chain's CDR3 is CASSEGPLRVGLPDVLTF. The CDR3 DNA reads as TGTGCCAGCAGCGAAGGACCTCTCCGAGTAGGACTCCCCGACGTCCTGACTTTC.

In DNA, the CDR3 is TGTGCCAGTGCGGTGGTAGGCTACGAGCAGTACTTC. Translating gives CASAVVGYEQYF. This rearrangement joins TRBV6-5 to TRBJ2-7; D unclear. V lost 9 bases and J 3 bases, leaving 12 bases between the germline ends. Germline V lookup: CDR1 MNHEY, CDR2 SVGAGI. The CDR3 loop spans 12 amino acids.

V and J are TRBV5-1 and TRBJ2-2, with 7 bases aligning to TRBD1. The trim removed 5 bases at V and 5 bases at J, leaving 9 bases unmatched. The CDR3 loop spans 15 amino acids. CDR1 is SGHRS and CDR2 is YFSETQ in the germline V gene. In DNA, the CDR3 is TGCGCCAGCAGTCCCGCAGGGGGAGAGACCGGGGAGCTGTTTTTT. This gives the protein CASSPAGGETGELFF.

This sequence joins TRBV7-2 and TRBJ2-7; tentatively, D is TRBD2 (5 bases). V lost 0 bases and J lost 0, with 15 bases in between. The CDR3 extends over 17 amino acids. Germline V gene lookup returns CDR1 SGHTA and CDR2 FQGNSA. The CDR3 loop reads CASSLAPAGMSSYEQYF. In nucleotides, the CDR3 is TGTGCCAGCAGCTTAGCGCCTGCGGGCATGAGCTCCTACGAGCAGTACTTC.

The V gene is TRBV27, the J gene TRBJ2-3, with 10 positions matching TRBD1. CDR3 length: 13 residues. V was clipped by 10 bases and J by 4 bases; unmatched bases: 5. Germline CDR1 MNHEY, CDR2 SMNVEV (reference sequence). CDR3 sequence reads: CATRTGGADTQYF. The CDR3, as DNA: TGTGCCACCCGGACAGGGGGAGCAGATACGCAGTATTTT.

The chain couples TRBV30 to TRBJ2-7, with 10 bases fitting TRBD1. CDR3 length: 16 residues. V lost 2 bases and J lost 1; bases outside the gene matches: 8. Germline V gene lookup returns CDR1 GTSNPN and CDR2 SVGIG (reference sequence). The CDR3 is CAWSSPGTGDSYEQYF. For the CDR3, the DNA is TGTGCCTGGAGTAGCCCCGGGACAGGGGATTCCTACGAGCAGTACTTC.

The chain links TRBV4-2 to TRBJ2-3; 8 nucleotides line up with TRBD1. Germline V gene lookup returns CDR1 LGHNA and CDR2 YNFKEQ. The CDR3 loop spans 17 amino acids. V lost 5 bases to trimming and J lost 0 bases; unmatched junction nucleotides: 10. As DNA, the CDR3 is TGTGCCAGCAGCACTCCACCGGGACAGGCTAGCACAGATACGCAGTATTTT. Protein sequence: CASSTPPGQASTDTQYF.

The CDR3 loop reads CASSIELNRLGEQYF. The CDR3 DNA reads as TGTGCCAGTAGTATAGAGTTGAATAGACTGGGCGAGCAGTACTTC. This sequence joins TRBV19 and TRBJ2-7; D call uncertain. The CDR3 sequence is 15 residues long. Germline V gene lookup returns CDR1 LNHDA and CDR2 SQIVND (reference sequence). V was clipped by 0 bases and J by 6 bases, with 15 bases between them.